Below are 28 T cell receptor beta chains sequenced from a single sample in a study of blood T cells in healthy people across ages. It was with a sample-barcoded 5' primer and a J-beta primer mix that a second PCR of roughly 7 to 12 cycles was run. TCRdb re-called the 5' RACE reads through MiXCR, storing one row per CDR3 protein. The table shows roughly 1,100,000 distinct CDR3 sequences, with roughly a quarter occurring only once. The same sample was also studied in work on T cells of mothers and their children.

The source material was blood. The receptors were sampled from a girl under 10 years old in good health.

The chain has TRBV24-1 and TRBJ2-3; D perhaps matches TRBD2 (5 bases). Deletions cut 9 bases from V and 2 bases from J, with 14 bases between. Germline V CDR1 and CDR2: KGHDR, SFDVKD. This CDR3 is 14 amino acids long. CDR3 loop: CATAWGRDTDTQYF. CDR3 nucleotides: TGTGCCACCGCCTGGGGTCGGGACACAGATACGCAGTATTTT.

This clonotype was recorded a few times. The CDR3, as DNA: TGTGCCAGCGGCATGCTAGCCCACTACGAGCAGTACTTC. Amino acids: CASGMLAHYEQYF. This chain uses TRBV25-1 with TRBJ2-5, with D maybe TRBD2 (5 bases). The J call is uncertain, as TRBJ2-7 better fits the DNA end. Per the germline V gene, CDR1 is MGHDK and CDR2 is SYGVNS. The CDR3 has 13 residues.

The V and J genes are TRBV12-3 or TRBV12-4 and TRBJ2-5; 7 bases fit TRBD2. The better agreement between TRBJ2-1 and the DNA end casts doubt on the J call. The CDR3 is 11 residues long. The CDR3 nucleotides are TGTGCCAGCAGGGGGAGGGGTGAGCAGTTCTTC. Its protein product is CASRGRGEQFF.

This clonotype was seen more than once but under ten times. The genes are TRBV2 and TRBJ2-5; D gene uncertain. Germline lookup yields CDR1 SNHLY and CDR2 FYNNEI. The CDR3 is 15 amino acids. Trimming pared 6 bases from V and 2 bases from J, leaving 16 bases between. CDR3 region: CASRASPGGQETQYF. CDR3 DNA sequence: TGTGCCAGCAGAGCTTCTCCGGGTGGGCAAGAGACCCAGTACTTC.

In this sample, this clonotype turned up a few times. The chain joins TRBV5-1 to TRBJ2-1, with 7 positions matching TRBD2. V was clipped by 0 bases and J by 7 bases; unmatched bases: 7. This CDR3 contains 15 residues. The germline V gene has CDR1 SGHRS and CDR2 YFSETQ. The CDR3 sequence: CASSLDAGEFNEQFF. In nucleotides, the CDR3 is TGCGCCAGCAGCTTGGATGCGGGAGAGTTTAATGAGCAGTTCTTC.

The CDR3 DNA follows: TGTGCCACCAGCAAGGGGACAGGGAACACCGGGGAGCTGTTTTTT. Translated: CATSKGTGNTGELFF. The chain couples TRBV15 to TRBJ2-2, with TRBD1 matching 8 bases. V shed 4 bases and J 1 base; nucleotides not matched to a gene: 2. CDR1 is LNHNV and CDR2 is YYDKDF in the germline V gene (reference sequence). The CDR3 loop spans 15 amino acids.

In its sample, this clonotype was seen a few times. This chain's CDR3 is CASSVWRAGNFPGELFF. CDR3 nucleotides: TGTGCCAGCAGCGTATGGCGGGCGGGGAATTTCCCCGGGGAGCTGTTTTTT. V usage is TRBV7-2 and J usage is TRBJ2-2, with D possibly matching TRBD2 (6 bases). Trimming pared 5 bases from V and 6 bases from J, leaving 22 bases between. CDR1 is SGHTA, CDR2 FQGNSA, per germline. The CDR3 is made up of 17 amino acids. The whole variable domain, filled in from reference TRBV7-2 and TRBJ2-2, reads GAGVSQSPSNKVTEKGKDVELRCDPISGHTALYWYRQSLGQGLEFLIYFQGNSAPDKSGLPSDRFSAERTGGSVSTLTIQRTQQEDSAVYLCASSVWRAGNFPGELFFGEGSRLTVL.

The CDR3 here is CASSAGLAGGYYEQFF. The CDR3 nucleotides read TGTGCCAGCAGCGCCGGACTAGCGGGGGGGTACTATGAGCAGTTCTTC. The chain has TRBV7-3 and TRBJ2-1; 15 nucleotides align to TRBD2. The CDR3 spans 16 residues. V lost 5 bases and J lost 8; bases outside the gene matches: 7. Germline lookup yields CDR1 SGHTA and CDR2 FQGTGA.

This clonotype occurred a few times. The chain uses TRBV29-1 and TRBJ2-5; 9 bases line up with TRBD1. V shed 6 bases, J shed 4 bases, and the junction held 9 bases outside the gene matches. This CDR3 contains 14 residues. CDR1 is SQVTM and CDR2 is ANQGSEA in the germline V gene. The CDR3: CSVINRGRRETQYF. CDR3 coding DNA: TGCAGCGTGATTAACAGGGGGCGTCGAGAGACCCAGTACTTC.

The chain combines TRBV7-9 with TRBJ2-3; 7 bases match TRBD2. In germline, CDR1 is SEHNR, CDR2 FQNEAQ (reference sequence). With 3 bases clipped from V and 1 base from J, the junction kept 7 bases outside the gene matches. This CDR3 contains 16 residues. For the CDR3, the DNA is TGTGCCAGCAGCTTCCAGCGGGGAACGGGCACAGATACGCAGTATTTT. Its translation is CASSFQRGTGTDTQYF.

The table lists this clonotype with a few counts. V usage is TRBV28 and J usage is TRBJ1-4; D remains ambiguous. The V and J ends lost 3 bases and 4 bases respectively, with 15 bases between them. CDR1 is MDHEN, CDR2 SYDVKM, per germline. The CDR3 extends over 16 amino acids. The CDR3 sequence is CASSFPGKSGNEKLFF. CDR3 sequence (DNA): TGTGCCAGCAGTTTCCCGGGGAAAAGCGGTAATGAAAAACTGTTTTTT.

The chain employs TRBV4-1 and TRBJ2-1, with 9 bases matching TRBD2. V lost 0 bases and J lost 6; bases outside the gene matches: 6. Per germline, CDR1 MGHRA and CDR2 YSYEKL. The CDR3 sequence is 16 residues long. CDR3 sequence reads: CASSQEQTSGGNEQFF. The CDR3, as DNA: TGCGCCAGCAGCCAAGAACAGACTAGCGGCGGCAATGAGCAGTTCTTC.

This clonotype has just a few counts. This rearrangement joins TRBV6-5 to TRBJ2-5; the D gene is possibly TRBD2 (6 bases). The J call is doubtful: the DNA matches TRBJ2-7 better. Germline CDR1 reads MNHEY; CDR2 reads SVGAGI. The CDR3 totals 15 residues. The CDR3 coding sequence is TGTGCCAGCAGTTACCTTGGGGTGGGGGAGGACGAGCAGTACTTC. Its translation is CASSYLGVGEDEQYF.

The table lists this clonotype with a few counts. The CDR3 loop is CASSRTGAMETQYF. The CDR3 nucleotides read TGTGCCAGCAGCCGCACTGGGGCAATGGAGACCCAGTACTTC. The chain has TRBV7-2 and TRBJ2-5; possible D gene TRBD1, 5 bases. Between the trimmed V and J ends, which lost 5 bases and 5 bases, there was a span of 15 bases. The CDR3 extends over 14 amino acids. Germline V CDR1 and CDR2: SGHTA, FQGNSA.

The chain combines TRBV20-1 with TRBJ2-1; no definite D call. Germline loops: CDR1 DFQATT, CDR2 SNEGSKA (reference sequence). The length of the CDR3 is 13 residues. Trimming removed 1 base at V and 6 bases at J, with 10 bases between. The CDR3 reads CSARGLDRNEQFF. In nucleotides, the CDR3 is TGCAGTGCTAGAGGCCTAGACCGCAATGAGCAGTTCTTC.

The chain joins TRBV12-3 or TRBV12-4 to TRBJ2-5, with a weak D call TRBD2 (5 bases). The CDR3 sequence is 14 residues long. Deletions cut 6 bases from V and 13 bases from J, with 24 bases between. The CDR3 spells CASSQSDERGYRYF. In DNA, the CDR3 is TGTGCCAGCAGCCAGAGCGACGAGAGAGGGTACCGGTACTTC.

This clonotype was detected only a few times. The CDR3 DNA reads as TGCGCCAGCAGCTTGGCCCCGATTCGACCGGGGGACAATGAGCAGTTCTTC. It encodes CASSLAPIRPGDNEQFF. This rearrangement joins TRBV5-1 to TRBJ2-1; tentatively, D is TRBD2 (6 bases). This CDR3 is 17 amino acids long. Germline V CDR1 and CDR2: SGHRS, YFSETQ. Trimming pared 0 bases from V and 5 bases from J, leaving 18 bases between.

The CDR3 bases are TGTGCCAGCTCGCCAGTATTCGGAGCGGGGGGCGCCACAGATACGCAGTATTTT. Protein: CASSPVFGAGGATDTQYF. The V call is TRBV18, the J call TRBJ2-3; 9 bases are a match to TRBD2. V lost 6 bases and J lost 2; bases outside the gene matches: 15. The germline gives CDR1 KGHSH, CDR2 LQKENI. The CDR3 runs to 18 residues. The whole variable domain, filled in from reference TRBV18 and TRBJ2-3, reads NAGVMQNPRHLVRRRGQEARLRCSPMKGHSHVYWYRQLPEEGLKFMVYLQKENIIDESGMPKERFSAEFPKEGPSILRIQQVVRGDSAAYFCASSPVFGAGGATDTQYFGPGTRLTVL.

A single count supports this clonotype. The rearrangement uses TRBV20-1 and TRBJ1-2; 12 bases line up with TRBD1. The CDR3 loop spans 14 amino acids. Per the germline V gene, CDR1 is DFQATT and CDR2 is SNEGSKA (reference sequence). J gave up 3 bases and V 6 bases, and 5 bases lay outside the gene matches. CDR3: CSAGTGGADYGYTF. CDR3 DNA: TGCAGTGCCGGGACAGGGGGCGCGGACTATGGCTACACCTTC.

This clonotype was observed a handful of times. The rearrangement joins TRBV24-1 to TRBJ2-2, with TRBD1 as a possible D gene (5 bases). CDR3 length equals 15 residues. Trimming stripped 1 base from V and 1 base from J, with 6 bases between. CDR1 is KGHDR and CDR2 is SFDVKD in the germline V gene. CDR3 DNA: TGTGCCACCAGTGATTTAAGGGGGAACACCGGGGAGCTGTTTTTT. This encodes CATSDLRGNTGELFF.

This chain connects TRBV9 to TRBJ2-1; D might be TRBD1 (5 bases). Germline V gene lookup returns CDR1 SGDLS and CDR2 YYNGEE. V lost 0 bases, J lost 0 bases, and 10 bases lay in between. The CDR3 is made up of 16 amino acids. The chain's CDR3 is CASSVEGLPSYNEQFF. In DNA, the CDR3 is TGTGCCAGCAGCGTAGAGGGGCTGCCCTCCTACAATGAGCAGTTCTTC.

V is TRBV12-3 or TRBV12-4 and J is TRBJ2-1; D remains ambiguous. Trimming took off 6 bases at V and 0 bases at J, with 12 bases between the two ends. This CDR3 is 15 amino acids long. The CDR3 loop is CASSFDSSSYNEQFF. CDR3 bases: TGTGCCAGCAGCTTCGACTCGAGCTCCTACAATGAGCAGTTCTTC.

This chain uses TRBV29-1 with TRBJ1-3; a weak D match, TRBD1 (6 bases). This CDR3 is 14 amino acids long. V gave up 2 bases and J gave up 0 bases, with 8 bases separating them. Germline V gene data show CDR1 as SQVTM and CDR2 as ANQGSEA. For the CDR3, the DNA is TGCAGCGTTGAAACAGGGTTCTCTGGAAACACCATATATTTT. Translation: CSVETGFSGNTIYF.

In its sample, this clonotype was seen a few times. This rearrangement joins TRBV28 to TRBJ2-3; 9 bases are a match to TRBD1. Germline CDR1 reads MDHEN; CDR2 reads SYDVKM. V was clipped by 5 bases and J by 4 bases; unmatched bases: 4. This CDR3 has 14 amino acids. The CDR3 DNA follows: TGTGCCAGCAGTACAGGGGGCCCGCCAGATACGCAGTATTTT. Its protein is CASSTGGPPDTQYF.

V is TRBV28 and J is TRBJ2-1; D is possibly TRBD1 (7 bases). V was trimmed by 6 bases and J by 4 bases, leaving 16 bases between them. CDR1 and CDR2 from the germline V gene are MDHEN and SYDVKM. The CDR3 is 15 residues long. CDR3 in amino acids: CASSRVGGQYNEQFF. In DNA form, the CDR3 reads TGTGCCAGCAGCCGAGTGGGGGGACAGTACAATGAGCAGTTCTTC.

The chain has TRBV5-1 and TRBJ2-1; D is uncertain. This CDR3 region has 15 residues. Trimming removed 7 bases from V and 0 bases from J, with 14 bases in between. From germline, CDR1 is SGHRS and CDR2 YFSETQ. The CDR3: CASGPPLSSYNEQFF. DNA of the CDR3: TGCGCCAGCGGACCCCCCCTGAGCTCCTACAATGAGCAGTTCTTC.

The chain carries TRBV4-3 and TRBJ2-1; D call uncertain. Germline values: CDR1 LGHNA, CDR2 YSLEER. Deletions cut 0 bases from V and 4 bases from J, with 13 bases between. The CDR3 spans 16 residues. CDR3 residues: CASSQDRRLFYNEQFF. The CDR3 coding sequence is TGCGCCAGCAGCCAAGACCGACGACTTTTTTACAATGAGCAGTTCTTC.

The chain has TRBV29-1 and TRBJ1-4; D not certain. The CDR3 sequence is 10 residues long. Trimming shortened V by 5 bases and J by 7 bases, and 5 bases separated the two germline ends. Germline CDR1 is SQVTM and CDR2 is ANQGSEA. CDR3 bases: TGCAGCGTTCAGGTTGAAAAACTGTTTTTT. It encodes CSVQVEKLFF. The whole variable domain, filled in from reference TRBV29-1 and TRBJ1-4, reads SAVISQKPSRDICQRGTSLTIQCQVDSQVTMMFWYRQQPGQSLTLIATANQGSEATYESGFVIDKFPISRPNLTFSTLTVSNMSPEDSSIYLCSVQVEKLFFGSGTQLSVL.